These 28 T cell receptor beta chains were all obtained from the same sample, sequenced in a study of T cell repertoires in cytomegalovirus infection. MiXCR, applied by TCRdb to the reads, yields one record per CDR3 protein. The table records roughly 160,000 distinct CDR3 sequences, roughly 21% of them present only once. The antigens these receptors bind are not known. The sequencing used CD8+ T cells from cultured PBMCs, collected from culture after CMV antigen stimulation. Receptor source: a human donor in good health (CMV status not recorded). Some clones in this sample may be carry-over from other donors' samples.

This clonotype was seen more than once but under ten times. The V gene is TRBV7-6, the J gene TRBJ2-1; TRBD1 matches at 7 bases. V gave up 6 bases and J gave up 0 bases; unmatched junction bases: 5. The germline gives CDR1 SGHVS, CDR2 FNYEAQ. This CDR3 is built from 15 residues. The CDR3 loop reads CASSSDRDSYNEQFF. The CDR3 DNA reads as TGTGCCAGCAGTTCCGACAGGGACTCCTACAATGAGCAGTTCTTC. The variable domain in full, completed from reference TRBV7-6 and TRBJ2-1, reads GAGVSQSPRYKVTKRGQDVALRCDPISGHVSLYWYRQALGQGPEFLTYFNYEAQQDKSGLPNDRFSAERPEGSISTLTIQRTEQRDSAMYRCASSSDRDSYNEQFFGPGTRLTVL.

This clonotype showed up just once. The chain has TRBV11-2 and TRBJ2-1, with 8 bases that match TRBD2. The CDR3 is made up of 17 amino acids. J was trimmed by 7 bases and V by 1 base; bases with no gene match: 12. The germline gives CDR1 SGHAT, CDR2 FQNNGV. CDR3: CASSLGGPSGGGNEQFF. DNA for the CDR3: TGTGCCAGCAGCTTAGGAGGGCCCAGCGGGGGTGGGAATGAGCAGTTCTTC.

This clonotype was found a few times. V and J are TRBV4-2 and TRBJ1-2; a possible D gene is TRBD1 (5 bases). V was clipped by 0 bases and J by 4 bases, with 18 bases between them. From germline, CDR1 is LGHNA and CDR2 YNFKEQ. This CDR3 spans 17 amino acids. CDR3 DNA sequence: TGTGCCAGCAGCCAAGACCCCGGACGAGGAAGGGGCTATGGCTACACCTTC. It specifies CASSQDPGRGRGYGYTF.

This clonotype was picked up a small number of times. The chain links TRBV6-2 or TRBV6-3 to TRBJ2-7; the D is unclear. There are 15 residues in the CDR3. Germline V gene sequence: CDR1 MNHEY, CDR2 SVGEGT. Between the trimmed V and J ends, which lost 2 bases and 2 bases, there was a span of 13 bases. CDR3 sequence (DNA): TGTGCCAGCAGTTACCTTCGGACGTCTACCTACGAGCAGTACTTC. Amino acids: CASSYLRTSTYEQYF.

This clonotype was counted once. The V call is TRBV12-3 or TRBV12-4, the J call TRBJ1-6, with TRBD1 matching 7 bases. The CDR3 spans 15 residues. V shed 5 bases and J 5 bases; nucleotides not matched to a gene: 6. The CDR3 bases are TGTGCCAGCAGTCTGGACAGGACTAATAATTCACCCCTCCACTTT. This gives the protein CASSLDRTNNSPLHF.

This clonotype was found a few times. CDR3 in DNA: TGCGCCAGCAGCCAAGGGCCCCCTGAAGCTTTCTTT. Encoded protein: CASSQGPPEAFF. This rearrangement joins TRBV4-1 to TRBJ1-1; D remains unclear. The CDR3 loop spans 12 amino acids. Germline V CDR1 and CDR2: MGHRA, YSYEKL. Trimming left V 1 base short and J 6 bases short, with 6 bases between.

This clonotype came up a few times. The V and J genes are TRBV7-9 and TRBJ2-1; 16 nucleotides agree with TRBD2. The J segment lost 1 base and the V segment lost 5 bases, leaving 5 bases of the junction unmatched. Germline V gene lookup returns CDR1 SEHNR and CDR2 FQNEAQ (reference sequence). CDR3 length equals 18 residues. The CDR3 DNA sequence: TGTGCCAGCAGCCCAGGGACTAGCGGGGGGGCGTCCTACAATGAGCAGTTCTTC. This gives the protein CASSPGTSGGASYNEQFF.

This clonotype appeared many times. V gene TRBV7-9 combines with J gene TRBJ1-2, with a tentative D call TRBD1 (6 bases). Trimming pared 5 bases from V and 8 bases from J, leaving 15 bases between. The CDR3 has 13 amino acids. Germline CDR1 reads SEHNR; CDR2 reads FQNEAQ (reference sequence). CDR3 region: CASSTGSAPGYTF. CDR3 bases: TGTGCCAGCAGCACAGGGAGCGCCCCCGGCTACACCTTC.

This clonotype was observed a few times. The chain uses TRBV6-1 and TRBJ1-5; no clear D. From germline, CDR1 is MNHNS and CDR2 SASEGT. The CDR3 consists of 11 residues. The ends were cut back, 4 bases at V and 13 bases at J, with 11 bases in the middle. CDR3 residues: CASSVARSQHF. CDR3 nucleotides: TGTGCCAGCAGTGTCGCCCGGTCACAGCATTTT.

This clonotype has just a few counts. V is TRBV14 and J is TRBJ2-3; maybe TRBD2 (6 bases). The germline gives CDR1 SGHDN, CDR2 FVKESK. The V gene lost 0 bases and the J gene lost 0 bases, with 13 bases spanning the gap. CDR3 size: 17 residues. Written as DNA, the CDR3 is TGTGCCAGCAGCCAAGATGTCACTAGCTACAGCACAGATACGCAGTATTTT. This gives the protein CASSQDVTSYSTDTQYF.

This clonotype was seen a few times. An end of the junction does not agree with germline; a read error may underlie this. The chain is built from TRBV5-3 and TRBJ2-1; D gene ambiguous. TRBV5-3 is designated an ORF whose function remains uncertain. CDR3 length: 12 residues. The CDR3 here is CASSLDYNEQFF. CDR3 coding DNA: TGTGCCAGCAGCTTGGATTACAATGAGCAGTTCTTC.

The chain is built from TRBV24-1 and TRBJ1-5; no reliable D call. The CDR3 contains 16 residues. V was cut by 4 bases and J by 1 base, with 13 bases left in between. Germline V gene sequence: CDR1 KGHDR, CDR2 SFDVKD. Here the CDR3 reads CATSDIDGPSNQPQHF. CDR3 DNA sequence: TGTGCCACCAGTGACATCGATGGGCCGAGCAATCAGCCCCAGCATTTT.

This clonotype was recorded at least ten times. V is TRBV7-8 and J is TRBJ1-2; D gene uncertain. The CDR3 sequence is 15 residues long. The germline V gene encodes CDR1 SGHVS and CDR2 FQNEAQ. V was pared by 5 bases and J by 4 bases, with 17 bases between. The CDR3 is CASSHREHLGYGYTF. As DNA, the CDR3 is TGTGCCAGCAGCCACCGGGAACACCTAGGCTATGGCTACACCTTC.

Only a few counts were recorded for this clonotype. The chain carries TRBV7-2 and TRBJ2-1, with 8 positions matching TRBD2. The V gene end was trimmed by 2 bases and the J gene end by 4 bases; junction bases not matched to a gene: 16. CDR1 SGHTA and CDR2 FQGNSA come from the germline V gene. This CDR3 contains 19 residues. The CDR3 region is CASSLLGAGTGLGYNEQFF. The CDR3 DNA follows: TGTGCCAGCAGCTTACTTGGGGCAGGAACGGGACTAGGGTACAATGAGCAGTTCTTC.

This clonotype was seen more than once but under ten times. The V and J genes are TRBV28 and TRBJ1-2; 7 nucleotides line up with TRBD1. CDR3 size: 13 residues. Germline V gives CDR1 MDHEN, CDR2 SYDVKM. Losses at the gene ends were 6 bases for V and 8 bases for J; bases not matched to a gene: 9. The CDR3 DNA reads TGTGCCAGCAGCCTTGACAGGGTAGGGGGCTACACCTTC. This codes for CASSLDRVGGYTF.

This clonotype has a handful of counts. The rearrangement uses TRBV6-2 or TRBV6-3 and TRBJ1-5; 7 bases are shared with TRBD1. Per germline, CDR1 MNHEY and CDR2 SVGEGT. This CDR3 region has 18 residues. Unmatched junction bases numbered 10, after V lost 2 bases and J lost 0 bases. CDR3: CASSYVLGDRPSNQPQHF. DNA for the CDR3: TGTGCCAGCAGTTACGTGCTAGGGGACAGACCTAGCAATCAGCCCCAGCATTTT.

The CDR3 spells CASSLEGGYLNEQFF. The CDR3 DNA is TGTGCCAGCAGCCTCGAGGGGGGATATTTGAATGAGCAGTTCTTC. The chain is built from TRBV7-8 and TRBJ2-1; D tentatively reads TRBD1 or TRBD2 (6 bases each). The CDR3 totals 15 residues. The V and J ends lost 5 bases and 7 bases respectively, with 18 bases between them. Germline CDR1 SGHVS, CDR2 FQNEAQ.

This clonotype was seen more than once but under ten times. The genes are TRBV11-2 and TRBJ2-5, with no clear D. The CDR3 totals 15 residues. Trimming stripped 5 bases from V and 1 base from J, with 14 bases between. Germline lookup yields CDR1 SGHAT and CDR2 FQNNGV. The CDR3 nucleotides read TGTGCCAGCAGCCTGTACCGGGCCCTCCAAGAGACCCAGTACTTC. It specifies CASSLYRALQETQYF. The full variable domain, with the rest looked up from reference TRBV11-2 and TRBJ2-5, is EAGVAQSPRYKIIEKRQSVAFWCNPISGHATLYWYQQILGQGPKLLIQFQNNGVVDDSQLPKDRFSAERLKGVDSTLKIQPAKLEDSAVYLCASSLYRALQETQYFGPGTRLLVL.

This chain connects TRBV11-1 to TRBJ1-3; no reliable D call. The germline gives CDR1 SGHAT, CDR2 FQDESV (reference sequence). V was shortened by 4 bases and J by 0 bases, with 13 bases between the two germline ends. The CDR3 contains 16 residues. CDR3 region: CASSSPDGGSGNTIYF. For the CDR3, the DNA is TGTGCCAGCAGCTCCCCGGACGGTGGCTCTGGAAACACCATATATTTT.

This clonotype was recorded at least ten times. The chain is built from TRBV7-2 and TRBJ1-1, with TRBD1 identical over 10 bases. The trim removed 4 bases at V and 5 bases at J, leaving 4 bases unmatched. Looked up from germline, CDR1 is SGHTA and CDR2 is FQGNSA. There are 14 residues in the CDR3. In nucleotides, the CDR3 is TGTGCCAGCAGCTCGGACAGGGGGAAGACTGAAGCTTTCTTT. Amino acids: CASSSDRGKTEAFF.

The CDR3 here is CASSRRRDQPQHF. In DNA form, the CDR3 reads TGTGCCAGCAGCCGAAGGAGGGATCAGCCCCAGCATTTT. The chain links TRBV5-6 to TRBJ1-5; D is ambiguous. CDR3 length: 13 amino acids. V lost 4 bases and J lost 5, with 10 bases in between. CDR1 and CDR2 from the germline V gene are SGHDT and YYEEEE.

J is TRBJ1-1 and V is TRBV7-9, with 9 bases identical to TRBD1. This CDR3 comprises 16 residues. Germline CDR1 and CDR2: SEHNR and FQNEAQ (reference sequence). After removal of 5 bases from V and 0 bases from J, the junction contained 7 bases not matched to a gene. Here the CDR3 DNA reads TGTGCCAGCAGCCCTAGGACAGGGGTCATGAACACTGAAGCTTTCTTT. The encoded protein is CASSPRTGVMNTEAFF.

The CDR3 DNA is TGTGCCAGCAGTCCCCGACAGGATTCCTCCTACGAGCAGTACTTC. This encodes CASSPRQDSSYEQYF. V and J are TRBV6-2 or TRBV6-3 and TRBJ2-7; tentatively, D is TRBD1 (6 bases). The CDR3 runs to 15 residues. With 5 bases removed from V and 0 bases from J, the gap between germline ends came to 14 bases. Germline V gene sequence: CDR1 MNHEY, CDR2 SVGEGT.

This clonotype was recorded a few times. The chain couples TRBV7-8 to TRBJ1-1, with D possibly matching TRBD1 (6 bases). The CDR3 is 16 residues long. V was cut by 5 bases and J by 0 bases, with 16 bases left in between. The germline CDR1 and CDR2 sequences are SGHVS and FQNEAQ. The CDR3 sequence is CASSRTDRLMNTEAFF. The DNA of the CDR3 is TGTGCCAGCAGCAGGACCGACAGGCTAATGAACACTGAAGCTTTCTTT.

This clonotype was seen more than once but under ten times. The genes are TRBV7-2 and TRBJ2-2, with a weak D call TRBD2 (5 bases). The CDR3 runs to 15 residues. The ends were cut back, 3 bases at V and 4 bases at J, with 12 bases in the middle. The germline gives CDR1 SGHTA, CDR2 FQGNSA. This chain's CDR3 is CASSFRGFGTGELFF. CDR3 sequence (DNA): TGTGCCAGCAGCTTCCGAGGGTTCGGCACCGGGGAGCTGTTTTTT.

The genes are TRBV7-2 and TRBJ2-7; D is undetermined. Between the trimmed V and J ends, which lost 1 base and 3 bases, there was a span of 10 bases. There are 14 residues in the CDR3. Germline lookup yields CDR1 SGHTA and CDR2 FQGNSA. The CDR3 region has the DNA TGTGCCAGCAGCTTAGTGGTGGCCCACTACGAGCAGTACTTC. It translates to CASSLVVAHYEQYF.

This clonotype was observed a few times. The V call is TRBV7-2, the J call TRBJ1-4, with D possibly being TRBD1 (6 bases). The ends were cut back, 5 bases at V and 3 bases at J, with 13 bases in the middle. The CDR3 is 15 residues long. Germline V gives CDR1 SGHTA, CDR2 FQGNSA. In DNA form, the CDR3 reads TGTGCCAGCAGCCCGGCGGGGGCAGCTAATGAAAAACTGTTTTTT. It yields the protein CASSPAGAANEKLFF.

This clonotype was detected a few times. The chain has TRBV6-1 and TRBJ1-6; no definite D call. The CDR3 sequence is 14 residues long. V lost 6 bases and J lost 2, with 8 bases in between. The germline gives CDR1 MNHNS, CDR2 SASEGT. The CDR3 reads CASRRTAYNSPLHF. The CDR3 DNA follows: TGTGCCAGCAGACGGACGGCCTATAATTCACCCCTCCACTTT.